The clone carrying this TCR beta chain has just a few counts. Its antigen is currently unknown. This specimen belongs to a study of response to subunit inactivated influenza vaccine. Study findings and constraints: Authors suggested each seasonal flu vaccination may recruit only limited numbers of new T cells.

One entry per CDR3 protein results from TCRdb running MiXCR on the RT-PCR reads. The repertoire has hundreds of thousands of distinct CDR3 sequences, approximately 15% of them found once; the top ten carry 5.5% to 7%. V lost 1 base, J lost 4 bases, and 6 bases stayed unmatched. CDR1 and CDR2 (germline): SNHLY, FYNNEI. The CDR3 loop spans 16 amino acids. The sample here was PBMCs from blood, taken approximately 15 days before vaccination. This clonotype originated in a man aged 50 or older who received an inactivated influenza vaccine. This chain uses TRBV2 with TRBJ1-3, with 8 bases aligning to TRBD1. CDR3 nucleotide sequence: TGTGCCAGCAGTGAAGGGCAGACAGGGGACGGAAACACCATATATTTT. It encodes CASSEGQTGDGNTIYF.